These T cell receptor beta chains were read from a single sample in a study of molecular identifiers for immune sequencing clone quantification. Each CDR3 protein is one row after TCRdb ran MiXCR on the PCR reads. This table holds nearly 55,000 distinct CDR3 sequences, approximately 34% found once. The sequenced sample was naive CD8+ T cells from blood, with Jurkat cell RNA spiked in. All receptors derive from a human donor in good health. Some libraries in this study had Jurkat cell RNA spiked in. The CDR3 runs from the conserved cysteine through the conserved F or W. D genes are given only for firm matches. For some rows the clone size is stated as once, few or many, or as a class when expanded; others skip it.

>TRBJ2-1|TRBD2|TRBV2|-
TGTGCCAGCAGTGCGGGAGGACCGAATTCCTACAATGAGCAGTTCTTC
CASSAGGPNSYNEQFF
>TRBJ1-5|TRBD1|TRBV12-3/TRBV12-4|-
TGTACCAGCAGCGGGACAGCCAGCAATCAGCCCCAGCATTTT
CTSSGTASNQPQHF
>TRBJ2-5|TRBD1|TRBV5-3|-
TGTGCCAGCAGCTTGTGGACAGGACAAGAGACCCAGTACTTC
CASSLWTGQETQYF
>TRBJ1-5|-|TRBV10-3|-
TGTGCCATCAGTGTGCAGGAAACCCATCAGCCCCAGCATTTT
CAISVQETHQPQHF
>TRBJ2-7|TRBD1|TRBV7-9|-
TGTGCCAGCAGCTTGGGACAGGGACCCTACGAGCAGCACTTC
CASSLGQGPYEQHF
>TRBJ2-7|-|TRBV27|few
TGTGCCAGCAGCCCTCCCGGGGACGAGCAGTACTTC
CASSPPGDEQYF
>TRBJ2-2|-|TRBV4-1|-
TGCGCCAGCAGCCAATTGAACACCGGGGAGCTGTTTTTT
CASSQLNTGELFF
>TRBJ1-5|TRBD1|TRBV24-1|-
TGTGCCACCTGTGAAGGACAGGGGGGCCAGCCCCAGCATTTT
CATCEGQGGQPQHF
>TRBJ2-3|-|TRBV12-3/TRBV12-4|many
TGTGCCAGCAGTTTTGGCGCAGATACGCAGTATTTT
CASSFGADTQYF
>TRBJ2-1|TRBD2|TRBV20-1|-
TGCAGTGCAAACGGACTAGCGGATTTCTCCTACAATGAGCAGTTCTTC
CSANGLADFSYNEQFF
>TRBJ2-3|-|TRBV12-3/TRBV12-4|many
TGTGCCAGCGAGAGGTCAGATACGCAGTATTTT
CASERSDTQYF
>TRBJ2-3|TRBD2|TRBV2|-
TGTGCCAGCAGCGCACCGGGACTAGCGAGCACAGATACGCAGTATTTT
CASSAPGLASTDTQYF
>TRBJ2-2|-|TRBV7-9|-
TGTGCCAGCAGCTTACTTATGGGGGCCGGGGAGCTGTTTTTT
CASSLLMGAGELFF
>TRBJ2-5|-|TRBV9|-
TGTGCCAGCAGCGTAGAGGGGGAGACCCAGTACTTC
CASSVEGETQYF
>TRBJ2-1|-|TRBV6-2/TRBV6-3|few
TGTGCCAGCAGTTACCATCCGGGACTCTCCTACAATGAGCAGTTCTTC
CASSYHPGLSYNEQFF
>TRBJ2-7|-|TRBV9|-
TGTGCCAGCAGCCAAGGGACACAGACCTACGAGCAGTACTTC
CASSQGTQTYEQYF
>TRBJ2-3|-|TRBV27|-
TGTGCCAGCAGTTTTGAGGCCCGGGGCACAGATACGCAGTATTTT
CASSFEARGTDTQYF
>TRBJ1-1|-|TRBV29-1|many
TGCAGCGTTGATTCCCCGGAGGAAGACACTGAAGCTTTCTTT
CSVDSPEEDTEAFF
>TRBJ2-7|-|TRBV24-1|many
TGTGCCACCAGTGATCTCCAGGGGAGAGAGCAGTACTTC
CATSDLQGREQYF
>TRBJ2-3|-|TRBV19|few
TGTGCCAGTACCGCGGGACTCACAGATACGCAGTATTTT
CASTAGLTDTQYF
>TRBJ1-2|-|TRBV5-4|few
TGTGCCAGCAGCTCGACAGATGGCTACACCTTC
CASSSTDGYTF
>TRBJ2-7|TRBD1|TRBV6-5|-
TGTGCCAGCAGCCTTTCCGGGACAGGGGGATACGAGCAGTACTTC
CASSLSGTGGYEQYF
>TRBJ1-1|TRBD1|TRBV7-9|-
TGTGCCAGCAGTCTAGGACAGGACGCGGTTACTGAAGCTTTCTTT
CASSLGQDAVTEAFF
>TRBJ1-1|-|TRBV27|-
TGTGCCAGCGGTACACAGAGAGAAGCTTTCTTT
CASGTQREAFF
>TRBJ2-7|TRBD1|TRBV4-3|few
TGCGCCAGCAGCCAGTGGACAGGCCAAGAGCAGTACTTC
CASSQWTGQEQYF
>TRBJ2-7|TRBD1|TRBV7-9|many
TGTGCCAGCAGGGTGGGACAGGGACCGGAGGAGCAGTACTTC
CASRVGQGPEEQYF
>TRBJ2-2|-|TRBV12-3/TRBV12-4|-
TGTGCCAGCAGTTTCACAATCACCGGGGAGCTGTTTTTT
CASSFTITGELFF
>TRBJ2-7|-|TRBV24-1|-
TGTGCCACCTTCACCGCGTGGTACGAGCAGTACTTC
CATFTAWYEQYF
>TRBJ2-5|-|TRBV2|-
TGTGCCAGCAGTGAAGCCCGATCGACCCTGACAGGACAAGAGACCCAGTACTTC
CASSEARSTLTGQETQYF
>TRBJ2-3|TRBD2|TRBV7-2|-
TGTGCCAGCAGCTTAGCCCTGGTAGCGGGAGGCACAGATACGCAGTATTTT
CASSLALVAGGTDTQYF
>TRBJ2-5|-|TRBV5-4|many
TGTGCCAGCAGCTTTGGCAGCCAAGAGACCCAGTACTTC
CASSFGSQETQYF
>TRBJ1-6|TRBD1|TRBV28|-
TGTGCCAGCAGTTCACCTTTCGGAGACAGGGGGTTTCCACCCCTCCACTTT
CASSSPFGDRGFPPLHF
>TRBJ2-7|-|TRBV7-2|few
TGTGCCAGCAGCGCCCCGTCATCCTACGAGCAGTACTTC
CASSAPSSYEQYF
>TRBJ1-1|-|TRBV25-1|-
TGTGCCAGCAGTGGTGGTAACACTGAAGCTTTCTTT
CASSGGNTEAFF
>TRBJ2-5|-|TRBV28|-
TGTGCCAGCAGTTTACTGGGGGCCGTTCAAGAGACCCAGTACTTC
CASSLLGAVQETQYF
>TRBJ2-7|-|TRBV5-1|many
TGCGCCAGCAGCTCGGGTGGAGGATCCTACGAGCAGTACTTC
CASSSGGGSYEQYF
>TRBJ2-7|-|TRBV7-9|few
TGTGCCAGCAGCCGGGGCTCCTACGAGCAGTACTTC
CASSRGSYEQYF
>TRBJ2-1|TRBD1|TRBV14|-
TGTGCCAGCAGTCCCACAGGGGTAACTGATGAGCAGTTCTTC
CASSPTGVTDEQFF